A single sample gave rise to the 25 T cell receptor beta chains below, sequenced in a study of OX40 agonist ivuxolimab in advanced cancers. The table came from immunoSEQ multiplex PCR; TCRdb's copy has only in-frame clones and leaves some out. The table lists 55,000 to 70,000 clones, approximately 90% of them singletons. Sequenced here: CD4+ or CD8+ T cells sorted from blood, sampled in a trial of the OX40 agonist ivuxolimab. Receptors were obtained from an adult with an advanced solid tumor such as melanoma, head and neck, liver or kidney cancer.

This rearrangement joins TRBV6-6 to TRBJ2-7; D is tentatively TRBD1 or TRBD2 (5 bases each). Germline values: CDR1 MNHNY, CDR2 SVGAGI (reference sequence). The CDR3 sequence is 12 residues long. V was pared by 0 bases and J by 6 bases, with 6 bases between. CDR3 loop: CASSYSGGEQYF. The CDR3, as DNA: TGTGCCAGCAGTTACTCTGGGGGCGAGCAGTACTTC.

The chain combines TRBV5-1 with TRBJ1-3; D not resolved. Between the trimmed V and J ends, which lost 0 bases and 0 bases, there was a span of 19 bases. The germline CDR1 and CDR2 sequences are SGHRS and YFSETQ. This CDR3 comprises 19 residues. CDR3 DNA sequence: TGCGCCAGCAGCTTGGACCCACTTGCGACCGCTAGCTCTGGAAACACCATATATTTT. Its translation is CASSLDPLATASSGNTIYF.

The chain uses TRBV4-3 and TRBJ2-3, with D perhaps TRBD2 (6 bases). The V gene lost 0 bases and the J gene lost 5 bases, with 21 bases spanning the gap. This CDR3 has 18 amino acids. Per germline, CDR1 LGHNA and CDR2 YSLEER. The DNA for the CDR3 is TGCGCCAGCAGCCAAGATCCGCTGACTAGTGATTCGGTAGATACGCAGTATTTT. Translation gives CASSQDPLTSDSVDTQYF.

The chain is built from TRBV7-6 and TRBJ2-7; the D gene could be TRBD1 or TRBD2 (6 bases each). The CDR3 is 16 amino acids. The germline V and J ends were trimmed by 5 bases and 3 bases, with 20 bases remaining between them. Germline loops: CDR1 SGHVS, CDR2 FNYEAQ. CDR3 loop: CASSPFVGGLHYEQYF. CDR3 coding DNA: TGTGCCAGCAGCCCCTTCGTAGGGGGGCTCCACTACGAGCAGTACTTC.

The V gene is TRBV4-3, the J gene TRBJ2-7; D uncertain. Germline V gives CDR1 LGHNA, CDR2 YSLEER. This CDR3 has 16 amino acids. Trimming removed 0 bases at V and 0 bases at J, with 12 bases between. The CDR3 DNA follows: TGCGCCAGCAGCCAAGATTTTGGCGCTGGCTCCTACGAGCAGTACTTC. Its translation is CASSQDFGAGSYEQYF.

V and J are TRBV5-1 and TRBJ2-5, with 8 positions matching TRBD1. The germline CDR1 and CDR2 sequences are SGHRS and YFSETQ. This CDR3 has 17 residues. V gave up 0 bases and J gave up 5 bases; unmatched junction bases: 12. The CDR3: CASSLVQGVDFRETQYF. CDR3 nucleotide sequence: TGCGCCAGCAGCTTGGTACAGGGGGTTGATTTCAGGGAGACCCAGTACTTC.

The V call is TRBV27, the J call TRBJ2-7; possible D gene TRBD1, 5 bases. CDR1 is MNHEY and CDR2 is SMNVEV in the germline V gene (reference sequence). V gave up 6 bases and J gave up 4 bases, with 16 bases separating them. This CDR3 spans 14 amino acids. The CDR3 protein is CASRGQLASYEQYF. The DNA of the CDR3 is TGTGCCAGCAGGGGGCAGCTTGCCTCTTACGAGCAGTACTTC.

V is TRBV19 and J is TRBJ1-5; 9 positions agree with TRBD1. V lost 6 bases to trimming and J lost 5 bases; unmatched junction nucleotides: 8. The length of the CDR3 is 15 residues. The germline gives CDR1 LNHDA, CDR2 SQIVND (reference sequence). The CDR3: CASRAPGQGYQPQHF. In DNA, the CDR3 is TGTGCCAGTAGGGCACCGGGACAGGGATATCAGCCCCAGCATTTT. Full variable domain (remainder filled in from reference TRBV19 and TRBJ1-5): DGGITQSPKYLFRKEGQNVTLSCEQNLNHDAMYWYRQDPGQGLRLIYYSQIVNDFQKGDIAEGYSVSREKKESFPLTVTSAQKNPTAFYLCASRAPGQGYQPQHFGDGTRLSIL.

The chain links TRBV7-2 to TRBJ2-3, with TRBD1 matching over 9 bases. The length of the CDR3 is 15 residues. V trimming: 2 bases; J trimming: 0 bases; junction bases outside the gene matches: 0. The germline V gene encodes CDR1 SGHTA and CDR2 FQGNSA. CDR3 region: CASSLTGGSTDTQYF. CDR3 nucleotide sequence: TGTGCCAGCAGCTTAACAGGGGGCAGCACAGATACGCAGTATTTT.

As concerns this clone: An end of the junction differs from the germline gene, which may be a read error. The chain recombines TRBV5-5 with TRBJ1-4; D call uncertain. This CDR3 is 13 amino acids long. The germline V gene encodes CDR1 SGHKS and CDR2 YYEKEE (reference sequence). The CDR3 protein is CASSLAVGQAILF. The CDR3 coding sequence is TGTGCCAGCAGCTTGGCCGTTGGGCAGGCCATCCTGTTT.

The V and J genes are TRBV9 and TRBJ2-7, with D possibly called TRBD1 or TRBD2 (5 bases each). This CDR3 has 14 residues. The V end lost 3 bases, the J end lost 0 bases, and 10 bases lay between the germline ends. The V gene's germline CDR1 is SGDLS and CDR2 YYNGEE. CDR3 loop: CASSDPGTSYEQYF. The CDR3 DNA reads as TGTGCCAGCAGCGATCCCGGGACCTCCTACGAGCAGTACTTC.

V is TRBV7-9 and J is TRBJ1-2; a weak D match, TRBD1 (6 bases). This CDR3 region has 14 residues. The germline V and J ends were trimmed by 8 bases and 2 bases, with 15 bases remaining between them. CDR1 is SEHNR and CDR2 is FQNEAQ in the germline V gene (reference sequence). CDR3 bases: TGTGCCAGCGTCCACCGGGACACAAACTATGGCTACACCTTC. Its protein is CASVHRDTNYGYTF. The full variable domain, rest sourced from reference TRBV7-9 and TRBJ1-2, is DTGVSQNPRHKITKRGQNVTFRCDPISEHNRLYWYRQTLGQGPEFLTYFQNEAQLEKSRLLSDRFSAERPKGSFSTLEIQRTEQGDSAMYLCASVHRDTNYGYTFGSGTRLTVV.

The chain recombines TRBV27 with TRBJ1-5; D unresolved. Trimming shortened V by 1 base and J by 0 bases, and 1 base separated the two germline ends. This CDR3 is 13 amino acids long. CDR1 and CDR2 (germline): MNHEY, SMNVEV (reference sequence). The CDR3 sequence is CASSLFSNQPQHF. In DNA form, the CDR3 reads TGTGCCAGCAGTTTATTTAGCAATCAGCCCCAGCATTTT.

The rearrangement joins TRBV5-1 to TRBJ1-2, with D perhaps TRBD1 (5 bases). The V gene lost 2 bases and the J gene lost 9 bases, with 14 bases spanning the gap. This CDR3 has 13 amino acids. The germline gives CDR1 SGHRS, CDR2 YFSETQ. CDR3 residues: CASSLAGTGSYTF. The CDR3 coding sequence is TGCGCCAGCAGCTTAGCAGGGACTGGAAGCTACACCTTC.

V usage is TRBV6-1 and J usage is TRBJ2-3; 7 nucleotides agree with TRBD2. Losses at the gene ends were 4 bases for V and 2 bases for J; bases not matched to a gene: 6. The germline V gene has CDR1 MNHNS and CDR2 SASEGT. The CDR3 has 15 residues. DNA for the CDR3: TGTGCCAGCAGTGCAGCTAGCGGAACCACAGATACGCAGTATTTT. As protein: CASSAASGTTDTQYF.

V and J are TRBV5-1 and TRBJ1-3; TRBD1 agrees at 7 bases. The trim removed 4 bases at V and 4 bases at J, leaving 8 bases unmatched. This CDR3 is 15 amino acids long. Germline V gene data show CDR1 as SGHRS and CDR2 as YFSETQ. The DNA for the CDR3 is TGCGCCAGCAGCCCTGAGACAGGGTACGGAAACACCATATATTTT. Its protein product is CASSPETGYGNTIYF.

Regarding this clone: Additional DNA sequences in this sample encode the identical CDR3. The genes are TRBV27 and TRBJ2-7; a possible D gene is TRBD1 (5 bases). From germline, CDR1 is MNHEY and CDR2 SMNVEV (reference sequence). The CDR3 runs to 13 residues. The germline V and J ends were trimmed by 4 bases and 0 bases, with 7 bases remaining between them. This CDR3 reads CASSSGASYEQYF. The CDR3 DNA reads TGTGCCAGCAGTTCTGGGGCCTCCTACGAGCAGTACTTC.

V and J are TRBV6-1 and TRBJ2-1; D is undetermined. V lost 3 bases, J lost 6 bases, and 9 bases lay in between. This CDR3 spans 13 amino acids. The germline gives CDR1 MNHNS, CDR2 SASEGT. Here the CDR3 reads CASSDTVFNEQFF. CDR3 in DNA: TGTGCCAGCAGTGATACCGTGTTCAATGAGCAGTTCTTC.

This chain connects TRBV9 to TRBJ2-3; no definite D call. The CDR3 has 12 residues. Germline V lookup: CDR1 SGDLS, CDR2 YYNGEE. The germline V and J ends were trimmed by 3 bases and 9 bases, with 11 bases remaining between them. The CDR3 sequence is CASSEAPGTQYF. The CDR3 coding sequence is TGTGCCAGCAGCGAGGCTCCAGGCACGCAGTATTTT. Filled out from reference TRBV9 and TRBJ2-3, the complete variable domain reads DSGVTQTPKHLITATGQRVTLRCSPRSGDLSVYWYQQSLDQGLQFLIQYYNGEERAKGNILERFSAQQFPDLHSELNLSSLELGDSALYFCASSEAPGTQYFGPGTRLTVL.

The gene calls are TRBV4-2 and TRBJ2-2; D ambiguous. The CDR3 is 15 amino acids. CDR1 and CDR2 (germline): LGHNA, YNFKEQ. V lost 4 bases to trimming and J lost 6 bases, with 15 bases between them. The CDR3 nucleotides read TGTGCCAGCAGCCCGATCTACGAATACGCCGGGGAGCTGTTTTTT. Translated, it gives CASSPIYEYAGELFF.

This clone was detected only a few times. This chain links TRBV7-9 with TRBJ1-1; D remains unclear. The germline CDR1 and CDR2 sequences are SEHNR and FQNEAQ (reference sequence). The CDR3 totals 13 residues. Trimming took off 5 bases at V and 4 bases at J, with 11 bases between the two ends. The CDR3 spells CASSEGWGTEAFF. DNA of the CDR3: TGTGCCAGCAGCGAGGGTTGGGGCACTGAAGCTTTCTTT.

V gene TRBV14 combines with J gene TRBJ1-2; TRBD1 agrees at 10 bases. The J segment lost 4 bases and the V segment lost 5 bases, leaving 7 bases of the junction unmatched. The CDR3 runs to 15 residues. The germline CDR1 and CDR2 sequences are SGHDN and FVKESK. The CDR3 region is CASSTLRTGGYGYTF. The CDR3, as DNA: TGTGCCAGCAGCACCCTCAGGACAGGGGGCTATGGCTACACCTTC.

The chain uses TRBV13 and TRBJ2-7; D is unclear. The CDR3 runs 12 residues. Trimming took off 4 bases at V and 0 bases at J, with 4 bases between the two ends. The germline gives CDR1 PRHDT, CDR2 FYEKMQ (reference sequence). CDR3 sequence (DNA): TGTGCCAGCAGCTCCCGCTCCTACGAGCAGTACTTC. Translating gives CASSSRSYEQYF.

The chain uses TRBV7-8 and TRBJ2-7, with a tentative D call TRBD1 (5 bases). The CDR3 totals 14 residues. Trimming removed 2 bases at V and 1 base at J, with 9 bases between. Germline loops: CDR1 SGHVS, CDR2 FQNEAQ. The CDR3 reads CASSLRGASYEQYF. The CDR3 coding sequence is TGTGCCAGCAGCTTAAGGGGCGCGTCCTACGAGCAGTACTTC.

The CDR3 is CASSYRGHNTEAFF. In nucleotides, the CDR3 is TGTGCCAGCAGCTACCGGGGGCACAACACTGAAGCTTTCTTT. The chain carries TRBV5-7 and TRBJ1-1; the D gene is possibly TRBD1 (6 bases). TRBV5-7 is an ORF, with its function uncertain. The CDR3 has 14 residues. Trimming shortened V by 3 bases and J by 2 bases, and 11 bases separated the two germline ends.